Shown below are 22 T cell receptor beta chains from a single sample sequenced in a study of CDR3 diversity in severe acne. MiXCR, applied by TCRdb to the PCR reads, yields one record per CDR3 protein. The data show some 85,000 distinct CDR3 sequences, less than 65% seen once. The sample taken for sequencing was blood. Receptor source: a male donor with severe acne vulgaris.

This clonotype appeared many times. Here the CDR3 reads CTSGRGETQYF. In nucleotides, the CDR3 is TGTACAAGCGGGAGAGGTGAGACCCAGTACTTC. The chain has TRBV2 and TRBJ2-5, with 8 positions matching TRBD2. Germline CDR1 is SNHLY and CDR2 is FYNNEI. The CDR3 extends over 11 amino acids. The complete variable domain, with remaining parts taken from reference TRBV2 and TRBJ2-5, reads EPEVTQTPSHQVTQMGQEVILRCVPISNHLYFYWYRQILGQKVEFLVSFYNNEISEKSEIFDDQFSVERPDGSNFTLKIRSTKLEDSAMYFCTSGRGETQYFGPGTRLLVL.

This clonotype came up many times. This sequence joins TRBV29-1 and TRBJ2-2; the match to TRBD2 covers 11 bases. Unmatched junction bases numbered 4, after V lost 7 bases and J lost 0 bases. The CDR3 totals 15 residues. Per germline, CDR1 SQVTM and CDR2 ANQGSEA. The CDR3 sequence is CSGILAGANTGELFF. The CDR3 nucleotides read TGCAGCGGCATACTAGCGGGAGCGAACACCGGGGAGCTGTTTTTT.

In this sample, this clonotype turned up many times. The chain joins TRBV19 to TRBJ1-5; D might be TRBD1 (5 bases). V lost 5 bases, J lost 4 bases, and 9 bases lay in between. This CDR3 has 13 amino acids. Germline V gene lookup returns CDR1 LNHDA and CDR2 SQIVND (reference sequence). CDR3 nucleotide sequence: TGTGCCAGTAGTTCCAGGGTGAATCAGCCCCAGCATTTT. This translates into CASSSRVNQPQHF.

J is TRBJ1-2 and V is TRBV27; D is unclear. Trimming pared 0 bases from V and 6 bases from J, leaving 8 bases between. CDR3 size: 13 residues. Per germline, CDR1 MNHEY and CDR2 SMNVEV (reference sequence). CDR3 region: CASSLSPLDGYTF. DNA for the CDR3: TGTGCCAGCAGTTTATCCCCCCTTGATGGCTACACCTTC.

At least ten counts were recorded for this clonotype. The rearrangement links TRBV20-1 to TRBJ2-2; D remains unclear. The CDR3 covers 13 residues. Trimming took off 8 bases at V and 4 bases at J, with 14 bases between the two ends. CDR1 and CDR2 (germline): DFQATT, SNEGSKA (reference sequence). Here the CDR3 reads CSSYEPGTGELFF. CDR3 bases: TGCAGTTCATATGAACCGGGCACCGGGGAGCTGTTTTTT.

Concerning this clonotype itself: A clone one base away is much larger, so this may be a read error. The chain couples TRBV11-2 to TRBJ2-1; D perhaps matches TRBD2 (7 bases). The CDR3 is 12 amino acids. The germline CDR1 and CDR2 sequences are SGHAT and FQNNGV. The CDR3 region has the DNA TGTGCCAGCTGGGCGGGGGCGGGTGAGCGGTTCTTC. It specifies CASWAGAGERFF.

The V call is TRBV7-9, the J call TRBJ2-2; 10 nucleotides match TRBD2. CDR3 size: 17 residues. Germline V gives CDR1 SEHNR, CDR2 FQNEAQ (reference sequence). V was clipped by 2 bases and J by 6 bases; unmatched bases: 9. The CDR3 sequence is CASSLKFGLAEAGELFF. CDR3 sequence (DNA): TGTGCCAGCAGCTTAAAATTCGGACTAGCGGAAGCCGGGGAGCTGTTTTTT. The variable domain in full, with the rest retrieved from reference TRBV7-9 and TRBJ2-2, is DTGVSQNPRHKITKRGQNVTFRCDPISEHNRLYWYRQTLGQGPEFLTYFQNEAQLEKSRLLSDRFSAERPKGSFSTLEIQRTEQGDSAMYLCASSLKFGLAEAGELFFGEGSRLTVL.

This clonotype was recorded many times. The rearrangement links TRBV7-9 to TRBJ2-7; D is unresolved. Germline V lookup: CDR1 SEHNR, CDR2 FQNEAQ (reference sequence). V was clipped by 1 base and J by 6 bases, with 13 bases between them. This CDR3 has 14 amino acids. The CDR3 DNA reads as TGTGCCAGCAGCTTAGAAGTGGGAATGGGCGAGCAGTACTTC. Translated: CASSLEVGMGEQYF.

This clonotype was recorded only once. This CDR3 is CATSDPSGSSTGELFF. DNA for the CDR3: TGTGCCACCAGTGATCCTAGCGGGAGTAGCACCGGGGAGCTGTTTTTT. The V gene is TRBV24-1, the J gene TRBJ2-2, with 10 bases fitting TRBD2. The V gene end was trimmed by 3 bases and the J gene end by 4 bases; junction bases not matched to a gene: 4. Germline V gene data show CDR1 as KGHDR and CDR2 as SFDVKD. This CDR3 spans 16 amino acids.

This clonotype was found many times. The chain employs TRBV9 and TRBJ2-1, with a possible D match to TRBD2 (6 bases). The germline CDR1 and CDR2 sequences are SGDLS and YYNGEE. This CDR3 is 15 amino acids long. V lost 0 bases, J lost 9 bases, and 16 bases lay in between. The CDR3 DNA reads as TGTGCCAGCAGCGTAGGGATCGGGAGTGGCGCTGAGCAGTTCTTC. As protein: CASSVGIGSGAEQFF.

CDR3 residues: CSAPSRGREIDEQYF. DNA for the CDR3: TGCAGTGCTCCCTCGCGGGGGCGGGAGATAGACGAGCAGTACTTC. The rearrangement links TRBV20-1 to TRBJ2-7, with a tentative D call TRBD2 (7 bases). CDR1 DFQATT and CDR2 SNEGSKA come from the germline V gene (reference sequence). The CDR3 runs to 15 residues. Trimming stripped 5 bases from V and 5 bases from J, with 22 bases between.

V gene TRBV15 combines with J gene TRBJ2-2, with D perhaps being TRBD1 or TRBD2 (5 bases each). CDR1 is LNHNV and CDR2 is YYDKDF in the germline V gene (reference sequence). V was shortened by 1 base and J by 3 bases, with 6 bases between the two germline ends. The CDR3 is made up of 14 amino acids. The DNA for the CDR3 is TGTGCCACCAGCAGAGGAGGGGACACCGGGGAGCTGTTTTTT. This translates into CATSRGGDTGELFF.

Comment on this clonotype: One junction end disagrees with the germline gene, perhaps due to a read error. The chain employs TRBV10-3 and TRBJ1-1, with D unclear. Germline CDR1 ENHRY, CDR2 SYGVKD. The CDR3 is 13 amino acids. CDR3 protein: CASAGWGNTEASF. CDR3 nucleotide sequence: TGTGCCAGCGCTGGCTGGGGTAACACTGAAGCTTCCTTT.

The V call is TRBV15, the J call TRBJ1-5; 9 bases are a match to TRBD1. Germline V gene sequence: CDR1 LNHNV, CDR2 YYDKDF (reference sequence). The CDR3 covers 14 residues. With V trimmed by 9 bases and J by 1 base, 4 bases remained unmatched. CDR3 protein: CATTGQGSNQPQHF. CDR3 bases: TGTGCCACAACCGGACAGGGGAGCAATCAGCCCCAGCATTTT.

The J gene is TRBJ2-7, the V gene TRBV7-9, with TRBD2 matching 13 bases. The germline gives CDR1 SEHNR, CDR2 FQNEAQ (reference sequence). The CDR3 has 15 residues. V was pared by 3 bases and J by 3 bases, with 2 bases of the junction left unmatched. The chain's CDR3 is CASSFTSGGDYEQYF. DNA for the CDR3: TGTGCCAGCAGCTTCACTAGCGGGGGGGACTACGAGCAGTACTTC.

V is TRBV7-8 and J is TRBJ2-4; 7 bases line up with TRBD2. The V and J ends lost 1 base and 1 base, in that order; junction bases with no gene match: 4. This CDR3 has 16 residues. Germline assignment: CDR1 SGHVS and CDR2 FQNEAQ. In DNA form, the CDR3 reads TGTGCCAGCAGCTTAGGGGAGGGGTGGGCCAAAAACATTCAGTACTTC. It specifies CASSLGEGWAKNIQYF.

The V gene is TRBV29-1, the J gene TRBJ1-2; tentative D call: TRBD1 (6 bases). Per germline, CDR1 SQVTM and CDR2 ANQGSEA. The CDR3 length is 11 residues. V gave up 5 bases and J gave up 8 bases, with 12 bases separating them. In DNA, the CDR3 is TGCAGCGTTACAGGGTCACGGGGCTACACCTTC. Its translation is CSVTGSRGYTF.

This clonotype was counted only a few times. The CDR3 protein is CASSLSPGQGFTEAFF. DNA for the CDR3: TGTGCCAGCAGTTTAAGTCCGGGACAGGGTTTCACTGAAGCTTTCTTT. This chain connects TRBV12-3 or TRBV12-4 to TRBJ1-1, with 9 bases matching TRBD1. The CDR3 extends over 16 amino acids. The junction had 8 bases not matched to a gene; V was cut back by 2 bases and J by 4 bases.

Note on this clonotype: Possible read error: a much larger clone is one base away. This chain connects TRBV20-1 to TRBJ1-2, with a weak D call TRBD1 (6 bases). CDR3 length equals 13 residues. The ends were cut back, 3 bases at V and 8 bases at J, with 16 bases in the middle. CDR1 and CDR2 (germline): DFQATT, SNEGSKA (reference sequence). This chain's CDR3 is CSASPTMTGGYTF. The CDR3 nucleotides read TGCAGTGCTAGCCCGACTATGACAGGAGGCTACACCTTC.

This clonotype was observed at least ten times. The CDR3 nucleotides read TGTGCCAGCAGCTTAGACAGGGGAACAATGGATACGCAGTATTTT. Translation gives CASSLDRGTMDTQYF. The V gene is TRBV7-8, the J gene TRBJ2-3; the match to TRBD1 covers 7 bases. This CDR3 comprises 15 residues. J was trimmed by 6 bases and V by 1 base; bases with no gene match: 7. Germline V gene sequence: CDR1 SGHVS, CDR2 FQNEAQ.

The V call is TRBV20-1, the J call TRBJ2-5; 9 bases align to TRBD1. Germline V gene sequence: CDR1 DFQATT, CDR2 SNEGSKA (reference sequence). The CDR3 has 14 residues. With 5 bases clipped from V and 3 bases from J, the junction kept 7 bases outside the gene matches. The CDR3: CSAARDRVKETQYF. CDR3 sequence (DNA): TGCAGTGCTGCCCGGGACAGGGTTAAAGAGACCCAGTACTTC.

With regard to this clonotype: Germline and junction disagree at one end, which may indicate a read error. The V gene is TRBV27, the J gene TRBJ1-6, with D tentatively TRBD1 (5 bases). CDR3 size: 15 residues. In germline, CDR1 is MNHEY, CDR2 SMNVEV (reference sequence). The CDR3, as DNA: TGTTCCAGCAGTTGGGACGGAGGATATAATTCGCCCCTCCACTTT. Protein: CSSSWDGGYNSPLHF.